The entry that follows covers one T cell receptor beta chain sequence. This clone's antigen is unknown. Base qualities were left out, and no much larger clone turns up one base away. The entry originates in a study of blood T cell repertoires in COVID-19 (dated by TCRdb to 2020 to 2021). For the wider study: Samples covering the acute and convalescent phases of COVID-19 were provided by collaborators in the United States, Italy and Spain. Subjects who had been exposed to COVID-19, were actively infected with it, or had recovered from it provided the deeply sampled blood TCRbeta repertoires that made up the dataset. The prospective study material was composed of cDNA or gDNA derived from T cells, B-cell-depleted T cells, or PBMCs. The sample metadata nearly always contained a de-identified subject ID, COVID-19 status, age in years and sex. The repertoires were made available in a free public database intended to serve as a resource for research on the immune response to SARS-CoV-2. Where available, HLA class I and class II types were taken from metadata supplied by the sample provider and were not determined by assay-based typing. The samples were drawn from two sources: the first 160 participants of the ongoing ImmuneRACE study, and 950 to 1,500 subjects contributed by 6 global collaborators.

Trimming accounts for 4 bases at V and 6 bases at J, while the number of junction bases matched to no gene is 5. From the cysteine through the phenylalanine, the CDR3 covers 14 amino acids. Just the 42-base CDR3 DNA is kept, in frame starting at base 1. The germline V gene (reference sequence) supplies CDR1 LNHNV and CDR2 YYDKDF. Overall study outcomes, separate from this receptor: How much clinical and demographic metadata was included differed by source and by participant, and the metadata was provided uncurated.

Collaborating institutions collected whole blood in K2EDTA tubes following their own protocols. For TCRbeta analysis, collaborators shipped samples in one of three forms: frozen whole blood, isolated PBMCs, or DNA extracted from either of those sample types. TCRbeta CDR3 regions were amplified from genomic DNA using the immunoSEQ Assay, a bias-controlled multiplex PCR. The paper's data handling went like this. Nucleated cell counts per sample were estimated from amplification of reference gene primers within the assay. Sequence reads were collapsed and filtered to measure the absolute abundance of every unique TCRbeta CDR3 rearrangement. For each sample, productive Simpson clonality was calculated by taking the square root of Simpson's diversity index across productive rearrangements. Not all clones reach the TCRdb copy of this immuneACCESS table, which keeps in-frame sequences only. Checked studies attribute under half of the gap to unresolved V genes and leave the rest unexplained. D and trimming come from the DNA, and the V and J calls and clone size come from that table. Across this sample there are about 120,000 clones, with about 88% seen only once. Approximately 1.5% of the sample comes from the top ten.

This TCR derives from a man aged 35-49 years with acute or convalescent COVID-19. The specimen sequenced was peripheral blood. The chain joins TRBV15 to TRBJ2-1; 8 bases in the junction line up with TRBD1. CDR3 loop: CATSTRTGRNEQFF. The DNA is TGTGCCACCAGCACACGGACAGGGCGCAATGAGCAGTTCTTC.